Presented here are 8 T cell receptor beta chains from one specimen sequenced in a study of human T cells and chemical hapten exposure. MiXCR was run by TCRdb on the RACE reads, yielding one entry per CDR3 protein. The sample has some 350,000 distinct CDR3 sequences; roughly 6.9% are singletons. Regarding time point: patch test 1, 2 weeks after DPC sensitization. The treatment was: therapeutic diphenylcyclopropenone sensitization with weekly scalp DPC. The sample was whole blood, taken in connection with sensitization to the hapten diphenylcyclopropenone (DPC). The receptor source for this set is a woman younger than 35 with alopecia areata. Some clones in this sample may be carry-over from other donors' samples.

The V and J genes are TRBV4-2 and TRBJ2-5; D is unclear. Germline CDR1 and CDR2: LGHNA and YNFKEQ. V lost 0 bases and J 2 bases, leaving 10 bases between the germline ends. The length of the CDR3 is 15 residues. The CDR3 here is CASSQDRATQETQYF. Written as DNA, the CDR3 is TGTGCCAGCAGCCAAGACCGGGCTACTCAAGAGACCCAGTACTTC.

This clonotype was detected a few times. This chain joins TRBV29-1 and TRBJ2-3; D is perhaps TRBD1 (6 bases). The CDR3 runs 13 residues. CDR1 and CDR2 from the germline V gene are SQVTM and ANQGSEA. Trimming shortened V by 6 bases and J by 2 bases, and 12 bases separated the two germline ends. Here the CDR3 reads CSVSGTSTDTQYF. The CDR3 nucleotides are TGCAGCGTCTCCGGGACATCCACAGATACGCAGTATTTT.

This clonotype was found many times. In DNA form, the CDR3 reads TGTGCCAGCAGCTTGGTACAGGCTACTGGAAACACCATATATTTT. Translating it yields CASSLVQATGNTIYF. V is TRBV7-8 and J is TRBJ1-3, with D perhaps TRBD1 (5 bases). Germline CDR1 SGHVS, CDR2 FQNEAQ. Trimming left V 3 bases short and J 2 bases short, with 11 bases between. The CDR3 contains 15 residues.

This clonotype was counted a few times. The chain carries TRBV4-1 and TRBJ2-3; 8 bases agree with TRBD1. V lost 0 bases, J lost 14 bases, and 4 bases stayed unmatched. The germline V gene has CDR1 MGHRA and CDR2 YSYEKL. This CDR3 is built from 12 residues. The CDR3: CASSQDGTGRYF. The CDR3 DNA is TGCGCCAGCAGCCAAGACGGGACAGGCCGGTATTTT.

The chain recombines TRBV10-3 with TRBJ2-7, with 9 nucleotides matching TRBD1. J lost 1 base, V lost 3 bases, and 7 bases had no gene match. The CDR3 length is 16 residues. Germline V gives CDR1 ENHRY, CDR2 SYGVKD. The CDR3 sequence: CAISDHGQGSSYEQYF. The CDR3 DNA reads TGTGCCATCAGTGACCACGGACAGGGGAGTTCCTACGAGCAGTACTTC.

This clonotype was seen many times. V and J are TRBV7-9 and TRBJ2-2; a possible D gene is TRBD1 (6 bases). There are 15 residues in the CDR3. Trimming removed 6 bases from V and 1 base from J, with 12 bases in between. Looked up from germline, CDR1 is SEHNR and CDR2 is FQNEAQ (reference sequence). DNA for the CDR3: TGTGCCAGCAGAGATCCGGGACAGAACACCGGGGAGCTGTTTTTT. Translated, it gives CASRDPGQNTGELFF.

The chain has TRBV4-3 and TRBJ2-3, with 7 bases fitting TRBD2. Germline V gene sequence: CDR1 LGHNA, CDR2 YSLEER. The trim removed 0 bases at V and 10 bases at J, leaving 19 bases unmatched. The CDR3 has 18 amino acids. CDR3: CASSQEEGRGGYIIPQYF. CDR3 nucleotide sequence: TGCGCCAGCAGCCAAGAAGAAGGGCGCGGGGGTTATATCATTCCGCAGTATTTT.

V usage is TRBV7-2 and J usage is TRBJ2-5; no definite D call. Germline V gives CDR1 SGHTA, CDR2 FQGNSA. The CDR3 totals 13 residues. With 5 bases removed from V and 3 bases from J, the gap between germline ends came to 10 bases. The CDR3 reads CTSSVGFKETQYF. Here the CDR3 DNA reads TGTACCAGCAGCGTGGGATTCAAAGAGACCCAGTACTTC.